This entry lists 15 T cell receptor beta chains sequenced from one sample in a study of Ad26.COV2.S vaccination and SARS-CoV-2 variants. Treatment indicated: approximately 18 received Ad26.COV2.S at low or high dose, single or two shots; 5 received placebo; per-sample allocation not given. All samples were drawn on day 63, counting from the first vaccine or placebo injection. The data were produced by immunoSEQ multiplex PCR, yet TCRdb's version contains in-frame clones alone and is incomplete. The table has more than 400,000 clones, about 90% seen once. Material: peripheral blood, obtained in a trial of Ad26.COV2.S vaccine versus placebo. The source is a person aged 18-60 years who received the Ad26.COV2.S COVID-19 vaccine or a placebo.

This chain joins TRBV29-1 and TRBJ1-2; TRBD1 aligns across 8 bases. The CDR3 is 11 residues long. V was pared by 5 bases and J by 4 bases, with 0 bases of the junction left unmatched. CDR1 is SQVTM and CDR2 is ANQGSEA in the germline V gene. The CDR3 loop is CSVTGGYGYTF. Here the CDR3 DNA reads TGCAGCGTTACAGGGGGCTATGGCTACACCTTC.

The chain combines TRBV24-1 with TRBJ2-3, with D possibly matching TRBD1 (7 bases). The germline V gene encodes CDR1 KGHDR and CDR2 SFDVKD. The CDR3 totals 16 residues. V dropped 4 bases and J dropped 2 bases, with 15 bases sitting between them. The CDR3 loop reads CATSDRGTEYTDTQYF. The CDR3 DNA reads TGTGCCACCAGTGACCGGGGGACAGAGTACACAGATACGCAGTATTTT.

This rearrangement joins TRBV9 to TRBJ2-2, with D possibly being TRBD2 (6 bases). The germline V gene encodes CDR1 SGDLS and CDR2 YYNGEE. The CDR3 has 19 amino acids. The germline V and J ends were trimmed by 4 bases and 6 bases, with 28 bases remaining between them. The CDR3 DNA reads as TGTGCCAGCAGCCCGACGACGGGGCGAGCGGGTCTGCGCTCCGGGGAGCTGTTTTTT. Its translation is CASSPTTGRAGLRSGELFF.

The chain has TRBV19 and TRBJ2-1, with 12 bases identical to TRBD2. Trimming removed 11 bases from V and 4 bases from J; junction bases left unmatched: 6. The CDR3 loop spans 14 amino acids. The germline V gene encodes CDR1 LNHDA and CDR2 SQIVND (reference sequence). The CDR3 DNA reads TGTGCCTCGAAAACTAGCGGGGGGTACAATGAGCAGTTCTTC. This codes for CASKTSGGYNEQFF.

The genes are TRBV11-2 and TRBJ2-2; tentative D call: TRBD2 (6 bases). V was cut by 5 bases and J by 7 bases, with 14 bases left in between. The CDR3 consists of 14 residues. Germline lookup yields CDR1 SGHAT and CDR2 FQNNGV. The CDR3 reads CASSPGGLVGELFF. The CDR3 nucleotides are TGTGCCAGCAGCCCCGGGGGACTGGTCGGGGAGCTGTTTTTT.

The chain employs TRBV5-6 and TRBJ2-7; 9 nucleotides align to TRBD1. The CDR3 runs 15 residues. With V trimmed by 5 bases and J by 2 bases, 8 bases remained unmatched. Germline V CDR1 and CDR2: SGHDT, YYEEEE. CDR3 in amino acids: CASRETGTGTYEQYF. The CDR3 bases are TGTGCCAGCAGAGAGACCGGGACAGGGACCTACGAGCAGTACTTC.

This sequence joins TRBV11-2 and TRBJ2-3; D not certain. Trimming cost V 5 bases and J 5 bases, with 11 bases left between them. Germline-derived CDR1 and CDR2 are SGHAT and FQNNGV. CDR3 length equals 13 residues. The CDR3 is CASSQNNLDTQYF. Written as DNA, the CDR3 is TGTGCCAGCAGCCAGAACAACCTAGATACGCAGTATTTT.

The genes are TRBV9 and TRBJ1-4, with a tentative D call TRBD1 (6 bases). Trimming removed 4 bases from V and 7 bases from J, with 20 bases in between. Germline CDR1 reads SGDLS; CDR2 reads YYNGEE. The CDR3 is 16 amino acids. DNA of the CDR3: TGTGCCAGCAGCCCACAGAACAGGGCGACTGGTGAAAAACTGTTTTTT. It codes for CASSPQNRATGEKLFF.

This chain uses TRBV12-3 or TRBV12-4 with TRBJ2-7; D is undetermined. This CDR3 has 13 amino acids. The V end lost 5 bases, the J end lost 4 bases, and 12 bases lay between the germline ends. The CDR3 reads CASSPGFKYEQYF. The CDR3 bases are TGTGCCAGCAGTCCGGGTTTCAAATACGAGCAGTACTTC.

The chain employs TRBV20-1 and TRBJ1-2; 8 bases line up with TRBD1. This CDR3 region has 13 residues. CDR1 and CDR2 (germline): DFQATT, SNEGSKA (reference sequence). The junction had 8 bases not matched to a gene; V was cut back by 3 bases and J by 8 bases. CDR3 bases: TGCAGTGCTAGTCCGGGACAGGCTCGGGGCTACACCTTC. Its protein product is CSASPGQARGYTF.

This chain uses TRBV9 with TRBJ2-2; weak D call: TRBD2 (5 bases). From germline, CDR1 is SGDLS and CDR2 YYNGEE. The ends were cut back, 3 bases at V and 0 bases at J, with 12 bases in the middle. The CDR3 is made up of 16 amino acids. The CDR3 DNA follows: TGTGCCAGCAGCGACGGAGGCTACGCGAACACCGGGGAGCTGTTTTTT. The encoded protein is CASSDGGYANTGELFF.

The chain employs TRBV5-4 and TRBJ1-1; perhaps TRBD1 as D (6 bases). The V gene lost 5 bases and the J gene lost 3 bases, with 14 bases spanning the gap. Per the germline V gene, CDR1 is SGHNT and CDR2 is YYREEE (reference sequence). The CDR3 is 14 amino acids. CDR3 DNA: TGTGCCAGCAGGGGGGCGGGTCGGGACACTGAAGCTTTCTTT. Translating gives CASRGAGRDTEAFF. Complete variable domain (other parts from reference TRBV5-4 and TRBJ1-1): ETGVTQSPTHLIKTRGQQVTLRCSSQSGHNTVSWYQQALGQGPQFIFQYYREEENGRGNFPPRFSGLQFPNYSSELNVNALELDDSALYLCASRGAGRDTEAFFGQGTRLTVV.

The chain employs TRBV7-2 and TRBJ1-3, with D perhaps matching TRBD1 (6 bases). Germline loops: CDR1 SGHTA, CDR2 FQGNSA. V was shortened by 6 bases and J by 2 bases, with 11 bases between the two germline ends. CDR3 length: 14 amino acids. DNA of the CDR3: TGTGCCAGCAGGGGAGGGGGGCCTGGAAACACCATATATTTT. Protein: CASRGGGPGNTIYF.

V is TRBV6-2 or TRBV6-3 and J is TRBJ2-3, with D possibly being TRBD2 (6 bases). V was trimmed by 5 bases and J by 6 bases, leaving 9 bases between them. This CDR3 has 12 residues. Germline CDR1 MNHEY, CDR2 SVGEGT. The CDR3 DNA reads TGTGCCAGCAGTATCCGGGGGGATACGCAGTATTTT. It is translated as CASSIRGDTQYF.

This chain uses TRBV6-2 or TRBV6-3 with TRBJ1-5; tentatively, D is TRBD1 (5 bases). Germline assignment: CDR1 MNHEY and CDR2 SVGEGT. Trimming took off 5 bases at V and 0 bases at J, with 17 bases between the two ends. CDR3 length: 17 residues. Here the CDR3 DNA reads TGTGCCAGCAGTGTGGACAAGAGAGGGAATAGCAATCAGCCCCAGCATTTT. Its translation is CASSVDKRGNSNQPQHF.